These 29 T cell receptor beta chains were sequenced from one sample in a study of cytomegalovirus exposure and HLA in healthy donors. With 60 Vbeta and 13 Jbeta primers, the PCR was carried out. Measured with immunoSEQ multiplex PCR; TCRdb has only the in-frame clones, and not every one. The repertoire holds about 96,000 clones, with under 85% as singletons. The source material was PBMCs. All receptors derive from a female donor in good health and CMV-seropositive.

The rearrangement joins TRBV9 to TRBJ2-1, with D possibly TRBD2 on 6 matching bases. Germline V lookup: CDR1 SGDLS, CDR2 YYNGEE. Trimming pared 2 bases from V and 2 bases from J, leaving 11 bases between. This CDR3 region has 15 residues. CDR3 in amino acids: CASSVGGMAYNEQFF. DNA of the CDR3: TGTGCCAGCAGCGTTGGCGGGATGGCCTACAATGAGCAGTTCTTC.

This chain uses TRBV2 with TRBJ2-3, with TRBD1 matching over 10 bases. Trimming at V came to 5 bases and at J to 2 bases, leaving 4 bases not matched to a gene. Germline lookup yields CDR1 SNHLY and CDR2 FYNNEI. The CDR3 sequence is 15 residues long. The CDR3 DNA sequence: TGTGCCAGCAGTCTGGGACAGGGGCTCACAGATACGCAGTATTTT. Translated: CASSLGQGLTDTQYF. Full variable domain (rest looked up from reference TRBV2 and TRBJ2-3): EPEVTQTPSHQVTQMGQEVILRCVPISNHLYFYWYRQILGQKVEFLVSFYNNEISEKSEIFDDQFSVERPDGSNFTLKIRSTKLEDSAMYFCASSLGQGLTDTQYFGPGTRLTVL.

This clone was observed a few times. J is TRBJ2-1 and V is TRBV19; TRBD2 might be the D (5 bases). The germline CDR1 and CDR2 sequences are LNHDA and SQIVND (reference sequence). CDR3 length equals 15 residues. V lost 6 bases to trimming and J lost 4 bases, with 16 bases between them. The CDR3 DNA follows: TGTGCCAGTAGGCACGGGGATGGAAATTACAATGAGCAGTTCTTC. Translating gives CASRHGDGNYNEQFF.

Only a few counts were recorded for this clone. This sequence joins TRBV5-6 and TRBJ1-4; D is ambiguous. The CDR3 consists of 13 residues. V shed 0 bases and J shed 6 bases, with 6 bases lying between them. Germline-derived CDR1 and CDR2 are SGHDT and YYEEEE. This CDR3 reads CASSLGRDEKLFF. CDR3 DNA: TGTGCCAGCAGCTTGGGGAGGGATGAAAAACTGTTTTTT.

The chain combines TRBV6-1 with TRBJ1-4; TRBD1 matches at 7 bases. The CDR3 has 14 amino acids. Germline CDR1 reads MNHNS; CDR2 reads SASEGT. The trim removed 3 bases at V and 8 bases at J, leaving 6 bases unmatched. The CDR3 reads CASSDGQEAEKLFF. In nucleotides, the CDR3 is TGTGCCAGCAGTGACGGACAGGAGGCGGAAAAACTGTTTTTT.

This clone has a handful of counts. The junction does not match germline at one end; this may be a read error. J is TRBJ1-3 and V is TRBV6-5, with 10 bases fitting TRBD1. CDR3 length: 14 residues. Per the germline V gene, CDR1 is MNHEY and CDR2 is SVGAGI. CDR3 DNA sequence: TGTGCCAGCAGTAACCGGGACAGGGGAAGCACCATATATTTT. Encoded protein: CASSNRDRGSTIYF.

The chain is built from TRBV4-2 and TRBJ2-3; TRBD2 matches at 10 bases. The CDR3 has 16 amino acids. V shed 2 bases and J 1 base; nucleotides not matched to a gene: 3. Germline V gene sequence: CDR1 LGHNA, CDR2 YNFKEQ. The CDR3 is CASSQTGTSGTDTQYF. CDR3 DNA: TGTGCCAGCAGCCAAACAGGGACTAGCGGCACAGATACGCAGTATTTT.

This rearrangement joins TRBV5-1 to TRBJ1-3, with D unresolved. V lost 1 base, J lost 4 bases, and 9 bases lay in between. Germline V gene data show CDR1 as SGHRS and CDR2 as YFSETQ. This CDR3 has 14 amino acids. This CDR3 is CASSLTPGGNTIYF. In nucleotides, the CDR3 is TGCGCCAGCAGCTTGACTCCGGGAGGAAACACCATATATTTT.

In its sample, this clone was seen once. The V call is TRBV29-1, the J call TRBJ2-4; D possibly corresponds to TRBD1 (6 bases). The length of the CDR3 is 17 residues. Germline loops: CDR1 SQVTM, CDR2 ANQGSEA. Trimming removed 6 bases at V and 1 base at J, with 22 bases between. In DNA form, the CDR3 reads TGCAGCGTCAGTTTAAACAGGGTCGGAATTGCCAAAAACATTCAGTACTTC. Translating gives CSVSLNRVGIAKNIQYF. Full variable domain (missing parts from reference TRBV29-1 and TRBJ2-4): SAVISQKPSRDICQRGTSLTIQCQVDSQVTMMFWYRQQPGQSLTLIATANQGSEATYESGFVIDKFPISRPNLTFSTLTVSNMSPEDSSIYLCSVSLNRVGIAKNIQYFGAGTRLSVL.

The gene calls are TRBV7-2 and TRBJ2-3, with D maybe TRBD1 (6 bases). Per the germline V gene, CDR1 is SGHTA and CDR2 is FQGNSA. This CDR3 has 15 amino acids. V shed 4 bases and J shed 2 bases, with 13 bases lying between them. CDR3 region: CASSSKTGPTDTQYF. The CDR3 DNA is TGTGCCAGCAGCTCTAAGACAGGTCCCACAGATACGCAGTATTTT.

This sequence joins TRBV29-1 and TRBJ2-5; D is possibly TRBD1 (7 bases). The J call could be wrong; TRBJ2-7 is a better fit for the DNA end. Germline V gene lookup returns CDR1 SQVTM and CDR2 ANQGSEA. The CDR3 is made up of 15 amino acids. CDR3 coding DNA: TGCAGCGTTGCAGGAAGTCAGGGGGGAGTATACGAGCAGTACTTC. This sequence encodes CSVAGSQGGVYEQYF.

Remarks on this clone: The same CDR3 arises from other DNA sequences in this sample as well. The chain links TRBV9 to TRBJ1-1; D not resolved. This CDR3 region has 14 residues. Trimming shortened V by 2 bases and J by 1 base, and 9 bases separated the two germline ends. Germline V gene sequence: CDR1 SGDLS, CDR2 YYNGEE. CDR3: CASSVSGGNTEAFF. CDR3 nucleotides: TGTGCCAGCAGCGTTAGTGGAGGGAACACTGAAGCTTTCTTT.

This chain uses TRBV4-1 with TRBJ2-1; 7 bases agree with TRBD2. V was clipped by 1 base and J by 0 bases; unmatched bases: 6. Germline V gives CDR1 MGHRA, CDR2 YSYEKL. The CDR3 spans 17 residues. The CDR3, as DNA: TGCGCCAGCAGCCAAGGCTTGCGGGGGAGCTCCTACAATGAGCAGTTCTTC. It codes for CASSQGLRGSSYNEQFF.

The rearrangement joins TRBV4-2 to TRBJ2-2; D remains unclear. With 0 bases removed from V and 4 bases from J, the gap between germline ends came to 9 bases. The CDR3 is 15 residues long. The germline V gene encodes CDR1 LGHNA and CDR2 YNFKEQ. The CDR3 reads CASSQDGPGTGELFF. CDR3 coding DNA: TGTGCCAGCAGCCAAGACGGTCCAGGCACCGGGGAGCTGTTTTTT.

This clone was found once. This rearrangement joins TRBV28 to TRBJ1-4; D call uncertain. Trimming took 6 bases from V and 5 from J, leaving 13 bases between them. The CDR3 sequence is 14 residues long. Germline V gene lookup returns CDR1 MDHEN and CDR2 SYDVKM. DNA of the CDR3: TGTGCCAGCAGCGTTACAAGCGGAAATGAAAAACTGTTTTTT. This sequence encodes CASSVTSGNEKLFF.

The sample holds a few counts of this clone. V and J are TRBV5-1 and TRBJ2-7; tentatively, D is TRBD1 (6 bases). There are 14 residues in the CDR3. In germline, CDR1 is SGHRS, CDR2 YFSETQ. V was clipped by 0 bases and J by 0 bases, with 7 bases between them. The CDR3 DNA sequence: TGCGCCAGCAGCTTGGTCAGGGGCTCCTACGAGCAGTACTTC. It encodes CASSLVRGSYEQYF.

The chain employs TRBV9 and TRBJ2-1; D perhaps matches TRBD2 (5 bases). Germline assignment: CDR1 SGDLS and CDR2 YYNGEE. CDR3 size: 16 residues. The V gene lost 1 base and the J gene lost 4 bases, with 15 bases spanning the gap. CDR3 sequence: CASSVTGLARYNEQFF. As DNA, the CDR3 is TGTGCCAGCAGCGTAACTGGGCTAGCCCGTTACAATGAGCAGTTCTTC.

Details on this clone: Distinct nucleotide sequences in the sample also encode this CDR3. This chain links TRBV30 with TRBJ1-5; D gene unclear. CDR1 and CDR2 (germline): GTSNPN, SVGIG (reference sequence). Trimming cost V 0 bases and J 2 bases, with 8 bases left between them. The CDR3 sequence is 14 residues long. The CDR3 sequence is CAWSVGRGNQPQHF. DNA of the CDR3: TGTGCCTGGAGTGTGGGGAGGGGCAATCAGCCCCAGCATTTT.

CDR3 bases: TGTGCCAGCAGCTTAGATCGGGGGGGATCAGGAGAGAGCATTCAGTACTTC. Translated, it gives CASSLDRGGSGESIQYF. The chain employs TRBV11-2 and TRBJ2-4; 8 bases agree with TRBD2. V was pared by 0 bases and J by 9 bases, with 13 bases of the junction left unmatched. The germline V gene encodes CDR1 SGHAT and CDR2 FQNNGV. This CDR3 contains 17 residues. Full variable domain (remainder filled in from reference TRBV11-2 and TRBJ2-4): EAGVAQSPRYKIIEKRQSVAFWCNPISGHATLYWYQQILGQGPKLLIQFQNNGVVDDSQLPKDRFSAERLKGVDSTLKIQPAKLEDSAVYLCASSLDRGGSGESIQYFGAGTRLSVL.

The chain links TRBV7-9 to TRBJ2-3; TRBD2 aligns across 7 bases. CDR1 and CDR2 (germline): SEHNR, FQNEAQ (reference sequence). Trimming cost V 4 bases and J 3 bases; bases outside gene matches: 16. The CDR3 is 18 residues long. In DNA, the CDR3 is TGTGCCAGCAGCTACAGCAGCTTGGGGCGGGAGCGGACAGATACGCAGTATTTT. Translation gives CASSYSSLGRERTDTQYF.

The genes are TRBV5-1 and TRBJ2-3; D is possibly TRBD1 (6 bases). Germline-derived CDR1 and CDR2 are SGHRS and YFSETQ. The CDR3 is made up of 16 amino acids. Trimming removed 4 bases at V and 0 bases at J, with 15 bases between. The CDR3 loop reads CASSLTRGQSTDTQYF. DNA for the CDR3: TGCGCCAGCAGCCTCACTAGGGGACAAAGCACAGATACGCAGTATTTT. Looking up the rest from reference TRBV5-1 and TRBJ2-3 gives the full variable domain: KAGVTQTPRYLIKTRGQQVTLSCSPISGHRSVSWYQQTPGQGLQFLFEYFSETQRNKGNFPGRFSGRQFSNSRSEMNVSTLELGDSALYLCASSLTRGQSTDTQYFGPGTRLTVL.

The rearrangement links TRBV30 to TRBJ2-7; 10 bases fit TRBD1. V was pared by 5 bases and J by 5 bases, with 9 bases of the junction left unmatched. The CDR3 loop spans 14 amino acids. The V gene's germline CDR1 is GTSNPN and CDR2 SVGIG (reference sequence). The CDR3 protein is CAWSGTGTGDEQYF. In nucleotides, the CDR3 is TGTGCCTGGTCTGGGACCGGGACAGGGGACGAGCAGTACTTC.

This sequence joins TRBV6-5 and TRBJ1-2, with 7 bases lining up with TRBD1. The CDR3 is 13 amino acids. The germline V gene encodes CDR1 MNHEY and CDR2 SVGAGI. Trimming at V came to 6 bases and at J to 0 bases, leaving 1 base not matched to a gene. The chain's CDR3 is CASSQGANYGYTF. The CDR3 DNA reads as TGTGCCAGCAGCCAGGGGGCTAACTATGGCTACACCTTC.

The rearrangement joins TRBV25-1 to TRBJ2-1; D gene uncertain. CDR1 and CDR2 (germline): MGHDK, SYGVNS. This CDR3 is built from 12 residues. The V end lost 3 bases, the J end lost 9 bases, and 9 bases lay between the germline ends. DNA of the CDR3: TGTGCCAGCAGTGAGGCGGTTTTTGAGCAGTTCTTC. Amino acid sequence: CASSEAVFEQFF.

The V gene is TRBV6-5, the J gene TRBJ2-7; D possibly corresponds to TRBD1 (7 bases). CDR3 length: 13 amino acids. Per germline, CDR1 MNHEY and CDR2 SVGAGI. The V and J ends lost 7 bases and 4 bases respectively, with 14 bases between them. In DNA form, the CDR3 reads TGTGCCAGCACCAGGGGGGAAGAGTACGAGCAGTACTTC. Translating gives CASTRGEEYEQYF.

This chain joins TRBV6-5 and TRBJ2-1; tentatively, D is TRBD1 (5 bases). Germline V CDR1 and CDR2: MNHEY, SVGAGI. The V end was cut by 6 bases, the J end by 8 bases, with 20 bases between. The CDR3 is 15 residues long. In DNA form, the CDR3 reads TGTGCCAGCAGGCTCGGGTGGCGGCAGGGATATGAGCAGTTCTTC. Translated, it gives CASRLGWRQGYEQFF.

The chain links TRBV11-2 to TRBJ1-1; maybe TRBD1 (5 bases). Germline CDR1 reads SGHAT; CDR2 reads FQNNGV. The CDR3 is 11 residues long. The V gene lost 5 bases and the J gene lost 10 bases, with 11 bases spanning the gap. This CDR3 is CASSAGRRAFF. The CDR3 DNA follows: TGTGCCAGCAGCGCGGGACGTAGAGCTTTCTTT.

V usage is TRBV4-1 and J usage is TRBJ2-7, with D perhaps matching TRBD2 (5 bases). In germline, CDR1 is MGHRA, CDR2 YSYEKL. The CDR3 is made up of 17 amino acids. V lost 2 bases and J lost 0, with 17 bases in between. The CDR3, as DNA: TGCGCCAGCAGCCAAATGGTACCTAGCACCATCTCCTACGAGCAGTACTTC. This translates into CASSQMVPSTISYEQYF.

As DNA, the CDR3 is TGTGCCAGCAGCGTCAACTCTGGGGCCAACGTCCTGACTTTC. It encodes CASSVNSGANVLTF. The chain has TRBV9 and TRBJ2-6; D is unclear. CDR1 SGDLS and CDR2 YYNGEE come from the germline V gene. Trimming cost V 2 bases and J 0 bases, with 3 bases left between them. The CDR3 runs 14 residues.